This T cell receptor beta chain was documented in a study of TIL therapy for anti-PD-1-resistant metastatic lung cancer. The wider study: Tumors were harvested before any PD-1/PD-L1 blockade. Most patients had lung adenocarcinoma.

The germline V gene has CDR1 GTSNPN and CDR2 SVGIG (reference sequence). There are 15 residues in the CDR3. The V gene end was trimmed by 4 bases and the J gene end by 0 bases; junction bases not matched to a gene: 8. This was the immunoSEQ v3 assay. Some clones are missing from TCRdb's copy, which holds only in-frame ones; the method was immunoSEQ multiplex PCR. The repertoire holds about 50,000 clones, with around three quarters as singletons. Time point reported: pre-treatment sample, taken before nivolumab and TIL therapy. On this clone itself: Its antigen is unidentified.

Study-wide results and caveats: Patients were highly selected, enriched for treatment-naive, never-smoker and oncogene-addicted cases. The baseline peripheral repertoire was partially replaced by infused TIL clonotypes that later decayed.

The starting material was blood, obtained at baseline. The receptor was isolated from a woman between 30 and 80 years old with non-small cell lung cancer. V and J are TRBV30 and TRBJ1-2; 7 positions agree with TRBD1. In DNA form, the CDR3 reads TGTGCCTGGACTTTTGGGACAGTCACTAACTATGGCTACACCTTC. This sequence encodes CAWTFGTVTNYGYTF.